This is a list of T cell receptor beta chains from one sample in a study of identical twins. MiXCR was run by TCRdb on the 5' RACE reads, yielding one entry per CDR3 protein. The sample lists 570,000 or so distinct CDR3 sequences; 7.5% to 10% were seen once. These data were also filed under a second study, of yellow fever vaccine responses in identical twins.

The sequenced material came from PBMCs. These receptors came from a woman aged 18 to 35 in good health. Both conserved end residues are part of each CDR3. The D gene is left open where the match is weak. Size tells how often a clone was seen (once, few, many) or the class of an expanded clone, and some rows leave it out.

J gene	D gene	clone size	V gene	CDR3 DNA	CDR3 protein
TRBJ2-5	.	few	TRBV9	TGTGCCAGCAGCGCTCCGGGCGGCCAAGAGACCCAGTACTTC	CASSAPGGQETQYF
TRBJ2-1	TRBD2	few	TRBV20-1	TGCAGTGCTAGTGCTAGCGGGAGTGATGAGCAGTTCTTC	CSASASGSDEQFF
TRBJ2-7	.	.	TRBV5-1	TGCGCCAGCAGCTCCCTGACAGTCTCCTACGAGCAGTACTTC	CASSSLTVSYEQYF
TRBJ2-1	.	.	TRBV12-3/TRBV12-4	TGTGCCAGCAGTTTAGTGACTAACGATGAGCAGTTCTTC	CASSLVTNDEQFF
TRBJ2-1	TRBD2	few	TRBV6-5	TGTGCCAGCAGTTACTCGGGGCTAGCGGGATCCCTCTACAATGAGCAGTTCTTC	CASSYSGLAGSLYNEQFF
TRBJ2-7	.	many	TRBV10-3	TGTGCCATCAGTGAGTCGGGGCCCCGGTACGAGCAGTACTTC	CAISESGPRYEQYF
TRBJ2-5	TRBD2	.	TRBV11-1	TGTGCCAGCAGCTTGGGACTAGCGGGAGCGTGGGACCAAGAGACCCAGTACTTC	CASSLGLAGAWDQETQYF
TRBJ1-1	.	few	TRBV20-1	TGCAGTGCTACCCGTGTGGGTGACACTGAAGCTTTCTTT	CSATRVGDTEAFF
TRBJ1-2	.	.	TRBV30	TGTGCCTGGAAGGGGCTTTACTATGGCTACACCTTC	CAWKGLYYGYTF
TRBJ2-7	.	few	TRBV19	TGTGCCAGTTCCTCAGACTTAGAGCAGTACTTC	CASSSDLEQYF
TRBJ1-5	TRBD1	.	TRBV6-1	TGTGCCAGCAGACAGGGACAGGGGCTGGGGAAGCCCCAGCATTTT	CASRQGQGLGKPQHF
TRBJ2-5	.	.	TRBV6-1	TGTGCCAGCAGTCCTGGACTAGGGGGCGGGGCCCAGTACTTC	CASSPGLGGGAQYF
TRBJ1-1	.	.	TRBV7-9	TGTGCCAGCAGCTTACACACCACAGAGACTGAAGCTTTCTTT	CASSLHTTETEAFF
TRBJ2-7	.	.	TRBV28	TGTGCCAGTTCCTTCGACGGAGTCGCCTACGAGCAGTACTTC	CASSFDGVAYEQYF
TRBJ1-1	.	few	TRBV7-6	TGTGCCAGCAGCCGTTCAATGAACACTGAAGCTTTCTTT	CASSRSMNTEAFF
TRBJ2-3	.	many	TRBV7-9	TGTGCCAGCATCCTCCCGCGGAGCACAGATACGCAGTATTTT	CASILPRSTDTQYF
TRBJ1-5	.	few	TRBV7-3	TGTGCCAGCAGCTTTCCCGGCCCCGGACCCGACGACAATCAGCCCCAGCATTTT	CASSFPGPGPDDNQPQHF
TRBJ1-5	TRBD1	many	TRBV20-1	TGCAGTGCTCAACGTGGGACAGGAGATCAGCCCCAGCATTTT	CSAQRGTGDQPQHF
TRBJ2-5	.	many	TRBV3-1	TGTGCCAGCAGTCCTGGACCCGGGGGCGAAGAGACCCAGTACTTC	CASSPGPGGEETQYF
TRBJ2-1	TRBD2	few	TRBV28	TGTGCCAGCATGGGACTAGCGGGGAGGGATGAGCAGTTCTTC	CASMGLAGRDEQFF
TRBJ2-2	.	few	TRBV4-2	TGTGCCAGCAGCCAAGGGGGGGACACCGGGGAGCTGTTTTTT	CASSQGGDTGELFF
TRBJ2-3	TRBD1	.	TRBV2	TGTGCCAGCACCAAGACAGGGGTTCAAGATACGCAGTATTTT	CASTKTGVQDTQYF
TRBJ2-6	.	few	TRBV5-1	TGCGCCAGCAGCCTCGGGAACATTAGCTGGGCCAACGTCCTGACTTTC	CASSLGNISWANVLTF
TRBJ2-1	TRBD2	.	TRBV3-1	TGTGCCATCTGTCCACCCTCTGGGCGGGGGGGCCATGATGAGCAGTTCTTC	CAICPPSGRGGHDEQFF
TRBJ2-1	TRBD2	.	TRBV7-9	TGTGCCAGCCCGGGACTAGCGGCGTACAATGAGCAGTTCTTC	CASPGLAAYNEQFF
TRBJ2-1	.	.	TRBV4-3	TGCGCCAGCAGCCAACAGGGACAAGTCTTTGAGCAGTTCTTC	CASSQQGQVFEQFF
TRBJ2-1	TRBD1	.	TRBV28	TGTGCCAGCAGTACTCCGGGACAGGGGACCCCTGAGCAGTTCTTC	CASSTPGQGTPEQFF
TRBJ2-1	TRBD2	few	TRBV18	TGTGCCAGCTCACCGCACGGACTAGCGGGTGAGCAGTTCTTC	CASSPHGLAGEQFF